The clone carrying this T cell receptor (beta chain) was counted a single time. Its matching antigen is unknown. The record originates from a study of T cells in localized non-small cell lung cancer. Findings of the study overall: Uninvolved adjacent lung had the highest recorded T cell clonality, with tumor below it. There were a median about 53 of the top 100 tumor clones appearing in adjacent lung.

Clones were read by immunoSEQ multiplex PCR, and TCRdb kept only the in-frame ones, dropping some. The top ten clones hold about 15% of a sample with around 94,000 clones, 87% of them seen once. Germline V gene lookup returns CDR1 SGHVS and CDR2 FNYEAQ. V dropped 2 bases and J dropped 1 base, with 22 bases sitting between them. This CDR3 contains 19 residues. The TCR originated in a man aged 35 to 70 with stage I squamous cell lung carcinoma. This chain joins TRBV7-6 and TRBJ2-3; perhaps TRBD2 as D (7 bases). The material sequenced was peripheral blood, taken before any cancer treatment. CDR3 region: CASSLSVGVRGGRTDTQYF. The CDR3 DNA is TGTGCCAGCAGCTTAAGTGTCGGGGTGCGCGGGGGCCGCACAGATACGCAGTATTTT.